This TCR beta chain was captured in a study of blood T cell repertoires in COVID-19. Study as a whole: The United States, Italy and Spain were the sources of the acute and convalescent COVID-19 samples. PBMCs, B-cell-depleted T cells, or T cells provided the cDNA or gDNA that made up the material.

The CDR3 is 13 residues long. The ends were cut back, 4 bases at V and 3 bases at J, with 10 bases in the middle. Germline lookup yields CDR1 SGHRS and CDR2 YFSETQ. As handled by the study authors: Researchers report that nucleated cell counts were estimated from reference gene primer amplification. Produced via immunoSEQ multiplex PCR; TCRdb's table is partial and in-frame only. The V and J calls and clone size were taken over from that table, and D and trimming were inferred from the DNA. The data contain about 200,000 clones, roughly 86% of them singletons. The V call is TRBV5-1, the J call TRBJ1-1; D is unresolved. Material: peripheral blood. This clonotype was sampled from a man between 60 and 70 years old with acute or convalescent COVID-19. The CDR3 loop is CASSRAEDTEAFF. The CDR3 DNA follows: TGCGCCAGCAGCCGGGCGGAGGACACTGAAGCTTTCTTT.